This T cell receptor beta chain was recovered during a study of blood T cell repertoires in COVID-19. Overall study context: Nucleic acid was either cDNA or gDNA, and it came from T cells, B-cell-depleted T cells, or PBMCs.

Germline V lookup: CDR1 ENHRY, CDR2 SYGVKD. The V gene lost 4 bases and the J gene lost 0 bases, with 5 bases spanning the gap. The CDR3 covers 13 residues. Sequenced by immunoSEQ multiplex PCR; TCRdb stores in-frame clones only, minus some. This sample yields over 150,000 clones, of which approximately 87% are seen a single time; about 20% belongs to the top ten. The source material was peripheral blood. The chain is built from TRBV10-3 and TRBJ2-3; possibly TRBD1 for D (5 bases). The clonotype was recovered from a man between 65 and 85 years old with active or convalescent COVID-19. The CDR3 loop is CAISGQSTDTQYF. The CDR3 nucleotides read TGTGCCATCAGTGGACAGAGCACAGATACGCAGTATTTT.